Listed below are T cell receptor beta chains from one sample, sequenced in a study of shared clonotypes between healthy human individuals. The data were produced by immunoSEQ multiplex PCR, yet TCRdb's version contains in-frame clones alone and is incomplete. This sample yields 500,000 to 650,000 clones, of which around 78% are seen a single time; around 13% belongs to the top ten. Sequencing used PBMCs. Receptor source: a woman aged 40 to 49 in good health. Some clones in this sample may be carry-over from other donors' samples. CDR3s include the opening cysteine and the closing phenylalanine or tryptophan. The D gene is left open where the match is weak. Rows may omit the clone size; those that give it use once, few, many or a size class.

V	J	D	size	CDR3	DNA
TRBV5-4	TRBJ2-2	TRBD1	-	CASRTGGLNTGELFF	TGTGCCAGCAGAACAGGGGGCCTGAACACCGGGGAGCTGTTTTTT
TRBV19	TRBJ2-1	TRBD2	-	CASSIGSLAGNEQFF	TGTGCCAGTAGTATTGGGTCACTAGCGGGGAATGAGCAGTTCTTC
TRBV5-1	TRBJ2-7	TRBD2	-	CASSLTSVYEQYF	TGCGCCAGCAGCTTGACTAGCGTCTACGAGCAGTACTTC
TRBV6-6	TRBJ2-2	-	-	CASKDTNTGELFF	TGTGCCAGCAAGGATACGAACACCGGGGAGCTGTTTTTT
TRBV4-3	TRBJ1-3	-	few	CASSQQWGLGNTIYF	TGCGCCAGCAGCCAACAGTGGGGTCTCGGAAACACCATATATTTT
TRBV6-4	TRBJ2-1	TRBD1	-	CASSEKGQGAPNEQFF	TGTGCCAGCAGTGAGAAGGGGCAGGGGGCTCCCAATGAGCAGTTCTTC
TRBV19	TRBJ2-2	TRBD2	-	CASSIERPSGTTNTGELFF	TGTGCCAGTAGTATAGAGCGGCCTAGCGGGACAACGAACACCGGGGAGCTGTTTTTT
TRBV6-1	TRBJ2-7	TRBD2	-	CASKTSGKLPYEQYF	TGTGCCAGCAAGACTAGCGGGAAGCTCCCTTACGAGCAGTACTTC
TRBV11-2	TRBJ2-7	TRBD1	-	CASSLGQGAAYEQYF	TGTGCCAGCAGCTTAGGACAGGGTGCGGCCTACGAGCAGTACTTC
TRBV7-3	TRBJ2-3	-	-	CASSPTWAGPDTQYF	TGTGCCAGCAGCCCAACTTGGGCGGGTCCAGATACGCAGTATTTT
TRBV11-1	TRBJ2-5	TRBD2	once	CASSATSGTFDTQYF	TGTGCTAGCAGCGCCACTAGCGGGACGTTTGATACCCAGTACTTC
TRBV2	TRBJ2-2	TRBD1	-	CASSRQGAYTGELFF	TGTGCCAGCAGTAGGCAGGGGGCGTACACCGGGGAGCTGTTTTTT
TRBV7-8	TRBJ2-1	-	few	CASSTGGNEQFF	TGTGCCAGCAGCACCGGGGGCAATGAGCAGTTCTTC
TRBV29-1	TRBJ2-3	-	-	CSVEPVPKPDTQYF	TGCAGCGTTGAACCGGTCCCTAAACCAGATACGCAGTATTTT
TRBV15	TRBJ2-4	-	-	CATSIIIWGTGKNIQYF	TGTGCCACCAGCATTATAATTTGGGGTACGGGCAAAAACATTCAGTACTTC
TRBV20-1	TRBJ2-1	-	once	CSAKRYNEQFF	TGCAGTGCTAAGCGGTACAATGAGCAGTTCTTC
TRBV6-4	TRBJ2-2	-	few	CASSDSSENTGELFF	TGTGCCAGCAGTGATAGCAGCGAGAACACCGGGGAGCTGTTTTTT
TRBV5-1	TRBJ1-1	-	once	CASSDGPTEAFF	TGCGCCAGCAGCGACGGGCCCACAGAGGCTTTCTTT
TRBV18	TRBJ2-1	-	-	CASSPGGGSTYNEQFF	TGTGCCAGCTCGCCCGGGGGCGGGAGTACGTACAATGAGCAGTTCTTC
TRBV15	TRBJ2-1	-	-	CATSRELDYNEQFF	TGTGCCACCAGCAGGGAGTTGGATTACAATGAGCAGTTCTTC